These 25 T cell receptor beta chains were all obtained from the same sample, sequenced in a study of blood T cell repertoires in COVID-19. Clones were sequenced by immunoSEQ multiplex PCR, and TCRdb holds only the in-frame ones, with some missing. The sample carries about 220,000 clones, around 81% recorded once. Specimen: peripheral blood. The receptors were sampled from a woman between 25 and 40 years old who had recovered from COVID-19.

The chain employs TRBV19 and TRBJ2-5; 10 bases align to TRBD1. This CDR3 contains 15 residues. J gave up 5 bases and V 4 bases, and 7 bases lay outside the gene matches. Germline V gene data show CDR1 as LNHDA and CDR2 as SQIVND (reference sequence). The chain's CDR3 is CASSRLGQGSETQYF. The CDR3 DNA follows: TGTGCCAGTAGTAGACTGGGACAGGGGTCGGAGACCCAGTACTTC.

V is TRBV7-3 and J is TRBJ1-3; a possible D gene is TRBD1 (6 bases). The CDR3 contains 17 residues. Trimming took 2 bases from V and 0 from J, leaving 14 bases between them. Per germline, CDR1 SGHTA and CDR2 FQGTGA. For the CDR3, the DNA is TGTGCCAGCAGCTTAGGCCCAGGGGATAGCTCTGGAAACACCATATATTTT. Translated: CASSLGPGDSSGNTIYF.

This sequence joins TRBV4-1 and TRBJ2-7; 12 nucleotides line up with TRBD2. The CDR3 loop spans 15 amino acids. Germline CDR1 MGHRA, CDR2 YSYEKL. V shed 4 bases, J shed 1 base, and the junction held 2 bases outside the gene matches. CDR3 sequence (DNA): TGCGCCAGCAGCCTGGGACTAGCGGGTTCCTACGAGCAGTACTTC. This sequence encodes CASSLGLAGSYEQYF.

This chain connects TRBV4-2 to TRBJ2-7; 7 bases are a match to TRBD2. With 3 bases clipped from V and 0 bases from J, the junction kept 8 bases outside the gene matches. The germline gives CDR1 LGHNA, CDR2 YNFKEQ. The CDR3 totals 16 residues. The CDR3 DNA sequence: TGTGCCAGCAGCCAGCCAGTGGGAGGGAGCTCCTACGAGCAGTACTTC. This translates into CASSQPVGGSSYEQYF.

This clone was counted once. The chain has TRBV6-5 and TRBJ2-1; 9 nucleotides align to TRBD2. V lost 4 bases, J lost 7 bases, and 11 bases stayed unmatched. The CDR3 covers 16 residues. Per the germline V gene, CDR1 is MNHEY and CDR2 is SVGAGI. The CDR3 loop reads CASSWAKGAGGNEQFF. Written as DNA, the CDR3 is TGTGCCAGCAGTTGGGCGAAAGGAGCGGGAGGAAATGAGCAGTTCTTC.

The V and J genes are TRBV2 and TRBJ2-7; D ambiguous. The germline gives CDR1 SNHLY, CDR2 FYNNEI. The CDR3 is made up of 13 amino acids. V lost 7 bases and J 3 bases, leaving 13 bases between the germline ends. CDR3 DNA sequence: TGTGCCAGCACCTTGGGCCTTTACTACGAGCAGTACTTC. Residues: CASTLGLYYEQYF.

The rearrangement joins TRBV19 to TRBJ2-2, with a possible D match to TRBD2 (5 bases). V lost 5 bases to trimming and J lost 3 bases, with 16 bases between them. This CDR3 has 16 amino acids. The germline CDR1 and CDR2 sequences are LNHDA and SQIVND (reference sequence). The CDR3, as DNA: TGTGCCAGTAGTCCCATTGGCGCGGGTTACACCGGGGAGCTGTTTTTT. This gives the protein CASSPIGAGYTGELFF. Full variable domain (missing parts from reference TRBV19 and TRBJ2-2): DGGITQSPKYLFRKEGQNVTLSCEQNLNHDAMYWYRQDPGQGLRLIYYSQIVNDFQKGDIAEGYSVSREKKESFPLTVTSAQKNPTAFYLCASSPIGAGYTGELFFGEGSRLTVL.

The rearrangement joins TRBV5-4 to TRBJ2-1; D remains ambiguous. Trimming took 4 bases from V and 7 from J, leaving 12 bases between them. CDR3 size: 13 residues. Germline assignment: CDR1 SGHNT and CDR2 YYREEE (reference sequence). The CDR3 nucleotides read TGTGCCAGCAGCCTGGACCGTCAGAATGAGCAGTTCTTC. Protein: CASSLDRQNEQFF.

The CDR3 region has the DNA TGTGCCAGCAGACAAACCGGGACTAGCCGGACCGGGGAGCTGTTTTTT. It encodes CASRQTGTSRTGELFF. The genes are TRBV27 and TRBJ2-2; 9 nucleotides line up with TRBD2. The germline gives CDR1 MNHEY, CDR2 SMNVEV (reference sequence). V lost 6 bases and J lost 5; bases outside the gene matches: 10. There are 16 residues in the CDR3.

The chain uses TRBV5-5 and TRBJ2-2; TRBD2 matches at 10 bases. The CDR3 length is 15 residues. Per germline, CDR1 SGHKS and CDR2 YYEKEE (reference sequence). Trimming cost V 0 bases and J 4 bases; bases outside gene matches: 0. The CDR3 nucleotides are TGTGCCAGCAGCTTGGGACTAGCGGGCACCGGGGAGCTGTTTTTT. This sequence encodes CASSLGLAGTGELFF.

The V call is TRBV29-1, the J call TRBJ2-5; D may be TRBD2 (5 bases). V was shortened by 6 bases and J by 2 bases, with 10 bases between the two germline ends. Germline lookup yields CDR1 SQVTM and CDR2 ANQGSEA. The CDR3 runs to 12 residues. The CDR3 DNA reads TGCAGCGTCCGAGGGTGGCAAGAGACCCAGTACTTC. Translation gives CSVRGWQETQYF.

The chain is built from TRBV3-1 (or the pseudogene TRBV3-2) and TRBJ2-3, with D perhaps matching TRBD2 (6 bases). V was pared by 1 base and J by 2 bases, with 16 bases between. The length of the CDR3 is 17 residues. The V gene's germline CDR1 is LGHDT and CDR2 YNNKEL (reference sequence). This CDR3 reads CASSQVLGSGATDTQYF. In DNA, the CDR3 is TGTGCCAGCAGCCAAGTTCTCGGGAGTGGGGCCACAGATACGCAGTATTTT.

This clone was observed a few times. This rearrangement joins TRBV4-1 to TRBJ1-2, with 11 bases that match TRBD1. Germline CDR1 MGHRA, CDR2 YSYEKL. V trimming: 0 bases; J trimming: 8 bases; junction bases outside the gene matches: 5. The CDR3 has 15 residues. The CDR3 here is CASSQDRTGGEGYTF. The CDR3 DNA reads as TGCGCCAGCAGCCAAGATCGGACAGGGGGCGAAGGCTACACCTTC.

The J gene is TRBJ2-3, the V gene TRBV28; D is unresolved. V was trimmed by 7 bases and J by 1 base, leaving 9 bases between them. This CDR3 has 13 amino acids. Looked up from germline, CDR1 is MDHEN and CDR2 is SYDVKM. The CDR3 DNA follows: TGTGCCAGCAATACCCGGGGCACAGATACGCAGTATTTT. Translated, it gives CASNTRGTDTQYF.

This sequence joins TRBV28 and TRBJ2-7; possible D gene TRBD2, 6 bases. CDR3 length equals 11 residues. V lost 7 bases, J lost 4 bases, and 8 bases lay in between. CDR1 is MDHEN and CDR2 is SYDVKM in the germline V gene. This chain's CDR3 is CASMGGYEQYF. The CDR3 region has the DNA TGTGCCAGCATGGGGGGTTACGAGCAGTACTTC.

CDR3 DNA sequence: TGTGCCAGCTCACCTCGGGAGTTTACCTACGAGCAGTACTTC. It specifies CASSPREFTYEQYF. V and J are TRBV18 and TRBJ2-7; TRBD2 might be the D (6 bases). CDR3 length: 14 amino acids. Looked up from germline, CDR1 is KGHSH and CDR2 is LQKENI. V lost 3 bases to trimming and J lost 2 bases, with 11 bases between them.

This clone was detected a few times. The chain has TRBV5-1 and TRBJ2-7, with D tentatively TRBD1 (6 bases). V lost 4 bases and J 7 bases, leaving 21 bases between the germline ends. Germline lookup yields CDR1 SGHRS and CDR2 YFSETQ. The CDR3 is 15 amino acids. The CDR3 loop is CASSDYRTDTREQYF. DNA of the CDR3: TGCGCCAGCAGCGATTATAGGACAGATACGAGAGAGCAGTACTTC.

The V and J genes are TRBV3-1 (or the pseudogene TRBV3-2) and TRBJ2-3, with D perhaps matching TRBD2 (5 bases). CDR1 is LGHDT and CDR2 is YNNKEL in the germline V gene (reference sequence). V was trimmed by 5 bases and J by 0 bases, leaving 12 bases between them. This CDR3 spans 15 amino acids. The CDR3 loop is CASSFRRASTDTQYF. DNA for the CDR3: TGTGCCAGCAGCTTTCGGCGGGCTAGCACAGATACGCAGTATTTT.

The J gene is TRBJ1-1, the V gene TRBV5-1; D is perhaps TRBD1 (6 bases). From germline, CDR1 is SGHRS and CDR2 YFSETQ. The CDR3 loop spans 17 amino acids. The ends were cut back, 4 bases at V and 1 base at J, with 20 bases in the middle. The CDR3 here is CASSVLTGTKQNTEAFF. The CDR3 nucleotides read TGCGCCAGCAGCGTCCTTACCGGGACAAAGCAGAACACTGAAGCTTTCTTT.

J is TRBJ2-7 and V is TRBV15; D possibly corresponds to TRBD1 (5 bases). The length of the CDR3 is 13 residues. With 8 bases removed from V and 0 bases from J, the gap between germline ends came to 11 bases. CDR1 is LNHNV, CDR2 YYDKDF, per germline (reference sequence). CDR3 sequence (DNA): TGTGCCACCTCTCAAGGGGCCTCCTACGAGCAGTACTTC. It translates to CATSQGASYEQYF.

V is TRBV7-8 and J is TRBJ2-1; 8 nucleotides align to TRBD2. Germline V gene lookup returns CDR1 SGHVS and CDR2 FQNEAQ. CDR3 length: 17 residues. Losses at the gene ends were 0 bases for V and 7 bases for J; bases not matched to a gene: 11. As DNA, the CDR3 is TGTGCCAGCAGCTTAGCGCGTCGGGAGGGCCCGGGAAATGAGCAGTTCTTC. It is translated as CASSLARREGPGNEQFF.

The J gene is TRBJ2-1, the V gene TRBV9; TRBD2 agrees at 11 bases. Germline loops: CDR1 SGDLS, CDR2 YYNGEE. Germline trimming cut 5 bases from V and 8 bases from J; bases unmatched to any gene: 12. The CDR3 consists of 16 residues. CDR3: CASSRLAGGVGDEQFF. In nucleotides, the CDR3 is TGTGCCAGCAGTCGCCTAGCGGGAGGTGTTGGGGATGAGCAGTTCTTC.

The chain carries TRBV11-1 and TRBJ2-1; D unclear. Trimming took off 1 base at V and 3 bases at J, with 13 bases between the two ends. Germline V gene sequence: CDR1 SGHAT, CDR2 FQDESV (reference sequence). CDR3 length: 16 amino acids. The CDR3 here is CASSLGGADSYNEQFF. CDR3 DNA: TGTGCCAGCAGCTTAGGCGGCGCTGATAGCTACAATGAGCAGTTCTTC.

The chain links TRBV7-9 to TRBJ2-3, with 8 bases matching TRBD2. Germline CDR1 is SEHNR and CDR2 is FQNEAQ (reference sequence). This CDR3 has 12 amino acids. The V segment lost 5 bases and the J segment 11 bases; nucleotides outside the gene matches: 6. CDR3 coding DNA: TGTGCCAGCAGCCTCGCCGGGACTAGGCAGTATTTT. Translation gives CASSLAGTRQYF.

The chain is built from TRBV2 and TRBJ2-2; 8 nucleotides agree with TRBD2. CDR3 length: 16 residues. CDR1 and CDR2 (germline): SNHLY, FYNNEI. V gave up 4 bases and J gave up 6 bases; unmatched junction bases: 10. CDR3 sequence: CASSVPGGAVAGELFF. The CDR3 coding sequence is TGTGCCAGCAGTGTTCCCGGGGGGGCGGTAGCCGGGGAGCTGTTTTTT.